The TCR beta chain described here comes from a study of blood T cell repertoires in COVID-19. As for the study in general: PBMCs, B-cell-depleted T cells, or T cells provided the cDNA or gDNA that made up the material.

The table came from immunoSEQ multiplex PCR; TCRdb's copy has only in-frame clones and leaves some out. The data hold about 330,000 clones, with approximately 88% observed a single time. The age range of participants was about 18 to 89 years, with residence in approximately 25 US areas. Clinical histories supplied by participants themselves formed the basis of cohort assignment. From germline, CDR1 is MNHEY and CDR2 SMNVEV (reference sequence). The CDR3 has 20 amino acids. Trimming at V came to 2 bases and at J to 2 bases, leaving 12 bases not matched to a gene. Sequenced: PBMCs or T cells enriched from blood (not recorded which). This TCR was recovered from a man aged 25 to 40 who had recovered from COVID-19. This chain links TRBV27 with TRBJ2-7, with 16 bases aligning to TRBD2. CDR3 nucleotides: TGTGCCAGCAGTTTAAAACCACTTGTGGGGACTAGCGGGGGGGCCTACGAGCAGTACTTC. As protein: CASSLKPLVGTSGGAYEQYF.